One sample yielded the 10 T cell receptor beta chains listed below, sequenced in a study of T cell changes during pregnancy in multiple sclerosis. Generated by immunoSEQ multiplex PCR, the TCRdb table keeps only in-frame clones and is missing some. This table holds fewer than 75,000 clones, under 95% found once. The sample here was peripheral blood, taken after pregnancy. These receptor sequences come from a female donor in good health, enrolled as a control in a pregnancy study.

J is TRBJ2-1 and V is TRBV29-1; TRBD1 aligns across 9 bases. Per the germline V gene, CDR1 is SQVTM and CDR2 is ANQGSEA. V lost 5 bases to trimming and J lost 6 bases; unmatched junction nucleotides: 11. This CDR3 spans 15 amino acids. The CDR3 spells CSVLFGQGKINEQFF. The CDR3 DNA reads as TGCAGCGTTCTATTTGGACAGGGGAAGATCAATGAGCAGTTCTTC.

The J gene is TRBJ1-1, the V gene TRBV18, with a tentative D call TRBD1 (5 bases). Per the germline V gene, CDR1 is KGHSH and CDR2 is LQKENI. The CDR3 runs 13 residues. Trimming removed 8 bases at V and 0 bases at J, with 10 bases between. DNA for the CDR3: TGTGCCAGCGTCCGGGGGGTGAACACTGAAGCTTTCTTT. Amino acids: CASVRGVNTEAFF.

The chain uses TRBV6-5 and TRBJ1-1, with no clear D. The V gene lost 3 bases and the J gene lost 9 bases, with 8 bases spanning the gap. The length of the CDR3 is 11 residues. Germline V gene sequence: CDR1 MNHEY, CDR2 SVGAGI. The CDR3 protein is CASSYSGKAFF. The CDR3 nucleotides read TGTGCCAGCAGTTATTCCGGGAAAGCTTTCTTT.

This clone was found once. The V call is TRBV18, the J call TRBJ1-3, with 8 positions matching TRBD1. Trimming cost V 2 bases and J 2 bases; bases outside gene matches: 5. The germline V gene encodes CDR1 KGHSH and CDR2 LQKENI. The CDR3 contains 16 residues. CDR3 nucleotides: TGTGCCAGCTCACCAGGGACAGGAGCACCTGGAAACACCATATATTTT. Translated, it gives CASSPGTGAPGNTIYF. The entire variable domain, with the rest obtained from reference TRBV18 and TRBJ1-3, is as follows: NAGVMQNPRHLVRRRGQEARLRCSPMKGHSHVYWYRQLPEEGLKFMVYLQKENIIDESGMPKERFSAEFPKEGPSILRIQQVVRGDSAAYFCASSPGTGAPGNTIYFGEGSWLTVV.

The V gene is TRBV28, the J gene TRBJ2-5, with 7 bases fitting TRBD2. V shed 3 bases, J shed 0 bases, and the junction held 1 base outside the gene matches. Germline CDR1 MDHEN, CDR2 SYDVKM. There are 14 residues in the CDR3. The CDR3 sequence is CASSLGGDQETQYF. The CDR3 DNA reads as TGTGCCAGCAGTTTGGGGGGGGACCAAGAGACCCAGTACTTC.

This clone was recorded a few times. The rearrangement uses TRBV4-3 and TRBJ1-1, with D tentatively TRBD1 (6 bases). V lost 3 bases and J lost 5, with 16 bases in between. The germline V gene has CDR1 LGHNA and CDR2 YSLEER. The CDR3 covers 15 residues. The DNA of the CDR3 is TGCGCCAGCAGCCATGAACAGGGAAGGTGGACTGAAGCTTTCTTT. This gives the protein CASSHEQGRWTEAFF.

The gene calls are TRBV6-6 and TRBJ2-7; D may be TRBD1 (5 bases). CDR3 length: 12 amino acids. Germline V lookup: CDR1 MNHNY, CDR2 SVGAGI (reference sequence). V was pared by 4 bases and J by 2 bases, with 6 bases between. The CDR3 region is CASSLDTYEQYF. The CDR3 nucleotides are TGTGCCAGCAGTTTGGACACCTACGAGCAGTACTTC.

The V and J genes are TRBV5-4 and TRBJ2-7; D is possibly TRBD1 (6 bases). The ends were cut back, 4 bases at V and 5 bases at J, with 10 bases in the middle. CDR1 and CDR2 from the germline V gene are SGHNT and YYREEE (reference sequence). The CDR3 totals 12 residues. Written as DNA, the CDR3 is TGTGCCAGCAGCCAACAGGGCAACGAGCAGTACTTC. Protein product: CASSQQGNEQYF.

The CDR3 region is CASSFTGNTEAFF. CDR3 DNA: TGCGCCAGCAGCTTTACAGGCAACACTGAAGCTTTCTTT. The V call is TRBV5-1, the J call TRBJ1-1; possibly TRBD1 for D (5 bases). CDR3 size: 13 residues. Germline assignment: CDR1 SGHRS and CDR2 YFSETQ. Trimming removed 2 bases at V and 2 bases at J, with 7 bases between. Filled out from reference TRBV5-1 and TRBJ1-1, the complete variable domain reads KAGVTQTPRYLIKTRGQQVTLSCSPISGHRSVSWYQQTPGQGLQFLFEYFSETQRNKGNFPGRFSGRQFSNSRSEMNVSTLELGDSALYLCASSFTGNTEAFFGQGTRLTVV.

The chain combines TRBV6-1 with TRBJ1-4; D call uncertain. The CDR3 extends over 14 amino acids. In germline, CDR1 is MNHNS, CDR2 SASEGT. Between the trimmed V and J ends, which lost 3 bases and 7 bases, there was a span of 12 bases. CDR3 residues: CASSDGGGGEKLFF. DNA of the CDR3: TGTGCCAGCAGTGACGGTGGAGGAGGTGAAAAACTGTTTTTT.